This T cell receptor (beta chain) was sequenced in a study of cytomegalovirus exposure and HLA in healthy donors. Primers included in the PCR were 60 Vbeta and 13 Jbeta primers. Libraries were prepared by immunoSEQ multiplex PCR; TCRdb keeps only in-frame clonotypes and omits some of them. The sample yields about 130,000 clones, around 74% seen once. A word on this clone: What it binds is unknown.

V lost 3 bases, J lost 0 bases, and 7 bases stayed unmatched. Per the germline V gene, CDR1 is SGHKS and CDR2 is YYEKEE (reference sequence). The CDR3 loop spans 18 amino acids. General study points: For presence/absence analyses, sequencing depth was assumed to be roughly uniform across donors. Among TCR sequences, most were rare, though some public TCRs appeared in many donors.

This receptor was identified in a man younger than 35 in good health and CMV-seropositive. V gene TRBV5-5 combines with J gene TRBJ2-7, with 15 positions matching TRBD2. The specimen sequenced was PBMCs. CDR3 loop: CASSSYGLAGGSSYEQYF. DNA of the CDR3: TGTGCCAGCAGCTCCTACGGACTAGCGGGGGGGAGCTCCTACGAGCAGTACTTC.